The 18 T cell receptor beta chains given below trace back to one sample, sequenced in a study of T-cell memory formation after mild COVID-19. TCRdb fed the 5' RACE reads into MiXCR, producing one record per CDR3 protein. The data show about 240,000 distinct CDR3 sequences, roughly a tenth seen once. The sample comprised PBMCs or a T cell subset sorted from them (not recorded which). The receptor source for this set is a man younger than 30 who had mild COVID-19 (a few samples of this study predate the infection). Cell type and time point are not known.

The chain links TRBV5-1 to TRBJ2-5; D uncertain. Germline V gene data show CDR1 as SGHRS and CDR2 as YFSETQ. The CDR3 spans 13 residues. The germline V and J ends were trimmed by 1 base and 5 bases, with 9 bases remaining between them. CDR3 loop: CASSLKASETQYF. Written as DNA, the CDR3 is TGCGCCAGCAGCTTGAAAGCGAGTGAGACCCAGTACTTC.

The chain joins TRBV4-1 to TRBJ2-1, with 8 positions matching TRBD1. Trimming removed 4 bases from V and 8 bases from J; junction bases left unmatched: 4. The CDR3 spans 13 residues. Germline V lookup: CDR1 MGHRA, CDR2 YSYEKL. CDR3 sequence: CASSRTGLDEQFF. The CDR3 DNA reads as TGCGCCAGCAGCCGGACAGGGCTGGATGAGCAGTTCTTC.

CDR3: CASSADSPNYGYTF. CDR3 nucleotides: TGTGCCAGCAGCGCTGACAGCCCTAACTATGGCTACACCTTC. The chain joins TRBV9 to TRBJ1-2; maybe TRBD1 (5 bases). Germline loops: CDR1 SGDLS, CDR2 YYNGEE. V gave up 3 bases and J gave up 0 bases, with 9 bases separating them. CDR3 length equals 14 residues.

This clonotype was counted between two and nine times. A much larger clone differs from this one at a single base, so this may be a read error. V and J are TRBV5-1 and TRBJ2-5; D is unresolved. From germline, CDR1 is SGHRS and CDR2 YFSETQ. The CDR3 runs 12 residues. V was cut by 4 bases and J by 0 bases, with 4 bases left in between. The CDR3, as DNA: TGCGCCAGCAGCGTGGACCAAGAGACCCAGTACTTC. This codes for CASSVDQETQYF.

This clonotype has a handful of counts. CDR3 nucleotide sequence: TGCGCCAGCAGCCAAGGAGAGGGAGAGGGACAAGAGACCCAGTACTTC. Its protein product is CASSQGEGEGQETQYF. This rearrangement joins TRBV4-1 to TRBJ2-5, with a tentative D call TRBD2 (5 bases). The CDR3 runs 16 residues. Germline V gene lookup returns CDR1 MGHRA and CDR2 YSYEKL. V was clipped by 1 base and J by 2 bases, with 14 bases between them.

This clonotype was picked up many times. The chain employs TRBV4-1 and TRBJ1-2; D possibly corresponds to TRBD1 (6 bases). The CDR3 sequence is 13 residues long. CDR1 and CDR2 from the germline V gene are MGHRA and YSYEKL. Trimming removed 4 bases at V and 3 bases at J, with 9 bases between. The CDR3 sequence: CASSLWTDYGYTF. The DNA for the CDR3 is TGCGCCAGCAGCCTATGGACAGACTATGGCTACACCTTC.

The CDR3: CATKRQLETGELFF. In DNA, the CDR3 is TGTGCCACCAAAAGGCAGTTGGAGACCGGGGAGCTGTTTTTT. V and J are TRBV6-5 and TRBJ2-2; D gene ambiguous. The CDR3 runs to 14 residues. V was trimmed by 10 bases and J by 5 bases, leaving 17 bases between them. Germline assignment: CDR1 MNHEY and CDR2 SVGAGI.

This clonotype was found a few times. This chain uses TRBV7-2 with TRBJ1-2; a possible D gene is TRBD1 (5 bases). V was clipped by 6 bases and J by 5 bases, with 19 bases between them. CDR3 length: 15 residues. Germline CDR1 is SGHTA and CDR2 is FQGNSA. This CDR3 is CASSRTAGALYGYTF. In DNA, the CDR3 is TGTGCCAGCAGTCGCACAGCCGGGGCGCTATATGGCTACACCTTC.

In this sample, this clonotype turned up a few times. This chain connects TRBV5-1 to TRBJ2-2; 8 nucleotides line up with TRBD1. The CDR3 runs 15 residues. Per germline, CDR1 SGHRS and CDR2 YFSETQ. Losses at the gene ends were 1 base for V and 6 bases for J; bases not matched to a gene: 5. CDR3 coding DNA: TGCGCCAGCAGCTTGCGGACAGGGTTCGCCGGGGAGCTGTTTTTT. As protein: CASSLRTGFAGELFF. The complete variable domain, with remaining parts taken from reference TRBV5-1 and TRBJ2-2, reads KAGVTQTPRYLIKTRGQQVTLSCSPISGHRSVSWYQQTPGQGLQFLFEYFSETQRNKGNFPGRFSGRQFSNSRSEMNVSTLELGDSALYLCASSLRTGFAGELFFGEGSRLTVL.

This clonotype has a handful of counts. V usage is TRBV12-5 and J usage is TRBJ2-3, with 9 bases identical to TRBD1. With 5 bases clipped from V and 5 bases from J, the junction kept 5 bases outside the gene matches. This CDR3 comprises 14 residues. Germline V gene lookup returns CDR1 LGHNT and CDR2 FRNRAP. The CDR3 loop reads CASGTRTGEDTQYF. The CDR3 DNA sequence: TGTGCTAGTGGTACCCGGACAGGGGAAGATACGCAGTATTTT.

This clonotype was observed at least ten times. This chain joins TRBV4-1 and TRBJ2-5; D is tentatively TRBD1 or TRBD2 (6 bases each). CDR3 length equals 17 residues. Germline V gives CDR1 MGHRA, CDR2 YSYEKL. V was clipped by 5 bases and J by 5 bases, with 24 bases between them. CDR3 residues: CASSTKPAGQGGETQYF. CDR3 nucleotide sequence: TGCGCCAGCAGCACGAAACCGGCAGGCCAAGGGGGGGAGACCCAGTACTTC.

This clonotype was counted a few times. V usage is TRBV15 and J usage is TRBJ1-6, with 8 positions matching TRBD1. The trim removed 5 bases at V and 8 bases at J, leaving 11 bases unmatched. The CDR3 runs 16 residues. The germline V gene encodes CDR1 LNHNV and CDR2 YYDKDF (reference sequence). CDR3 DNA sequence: TGTGCCACCAGCGGGAGGACAGGGTCGGCGGATTCACCCCTCCACTTT. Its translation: CATSGRTGSADSPLHF.

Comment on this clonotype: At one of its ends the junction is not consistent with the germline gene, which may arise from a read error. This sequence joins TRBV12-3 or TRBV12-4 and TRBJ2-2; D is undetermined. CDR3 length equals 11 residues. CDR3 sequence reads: CPSSLDGELFF. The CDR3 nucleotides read TGTCCCAGCAGTTTGGACGGGGAGCTGTTTTTT.

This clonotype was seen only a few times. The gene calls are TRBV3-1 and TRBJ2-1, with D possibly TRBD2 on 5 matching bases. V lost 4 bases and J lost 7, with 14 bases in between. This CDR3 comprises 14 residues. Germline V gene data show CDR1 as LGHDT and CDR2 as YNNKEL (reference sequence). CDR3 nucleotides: TGTGCCAGCAGCCGAGACCCGGGGTATAATGAGCAGTTCTTC. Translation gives CASSRDPGYNEQFF.

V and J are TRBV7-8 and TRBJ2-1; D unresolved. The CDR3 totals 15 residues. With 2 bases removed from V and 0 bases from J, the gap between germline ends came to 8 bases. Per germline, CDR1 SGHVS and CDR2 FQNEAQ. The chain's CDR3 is CASSLPRHSYNEQFF. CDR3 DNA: TGTGCCAGCAGCTTACCCAGGCACTCCTACAATGAGCAGTTCTTC.

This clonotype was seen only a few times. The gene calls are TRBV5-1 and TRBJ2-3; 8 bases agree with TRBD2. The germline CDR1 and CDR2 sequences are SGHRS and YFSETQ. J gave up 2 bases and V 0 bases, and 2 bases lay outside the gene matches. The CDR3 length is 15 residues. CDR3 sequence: CASSLVTSDTDTQYF. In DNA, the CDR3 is TGCGCCAGCAGCTTGGTGACTAGCGACACAGATACGCAGTATTTT. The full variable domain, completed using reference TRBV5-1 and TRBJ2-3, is KAGVTQTPRYLIKTRGQQVTLSCSPISGHRSVSWYQQTPGQGLQFLFEYFSETQRNKGNFPGRFSGRQFSNSRSEMNVSTLELGDSALYLCASSLVTSDTDTQYFGPGTRLTVL.

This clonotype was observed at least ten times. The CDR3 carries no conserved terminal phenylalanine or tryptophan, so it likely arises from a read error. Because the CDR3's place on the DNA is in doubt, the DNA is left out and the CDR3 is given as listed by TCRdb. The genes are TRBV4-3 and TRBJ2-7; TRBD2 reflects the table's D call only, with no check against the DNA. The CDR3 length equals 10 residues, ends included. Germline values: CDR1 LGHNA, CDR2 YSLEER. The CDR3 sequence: CASSNGTPGD.

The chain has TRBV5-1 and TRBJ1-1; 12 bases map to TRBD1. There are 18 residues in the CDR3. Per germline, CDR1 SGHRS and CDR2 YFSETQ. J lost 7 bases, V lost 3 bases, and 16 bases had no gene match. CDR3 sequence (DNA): TGCGCCAGCAGCTATGCCGGGACAGGGGGCGCAGGGGGTGGTGAAGCTTTCTTT. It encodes CASSYAGTGGAGGGEAFF.